This T cell receptor (beta chain) was profiled in a study of beta chain features in type 1 diabetes. This clone has a single count. Germline lookup yields CDR1 SGHVS and CDR2 FQNEAQ. With 5 bases removed from V and 3 bases from J, the gap between germline ends came to 16 bases. The CDR3 has 16 residues. Since all of the isolated RNA was reverse transcribed, expressed TCRB transcripts were what got sequenced. The repertoire was sequenced with immunoSEQ multiplex PCR; TCRdb's copy has only in-frame clones and lacks some. The table lists approximately 110,000 clones, under 40% of them singletons. The rearrangement uses TRBV7-8 and TRBJ2-2; D possibly corresponds to TRBD2 (6 bases). The sample was stem cell memory CD4+ T cells from blood. This sequence was found in a woman aged 18 to 35 in good health. CDR3 loop: CASSPMSSGYTGELFF. In DNA, the CDR3 is TGTGCCAGCAGCCCGATGAGTAGCGGCTACACCGGGGAGCTGTTTTTT.